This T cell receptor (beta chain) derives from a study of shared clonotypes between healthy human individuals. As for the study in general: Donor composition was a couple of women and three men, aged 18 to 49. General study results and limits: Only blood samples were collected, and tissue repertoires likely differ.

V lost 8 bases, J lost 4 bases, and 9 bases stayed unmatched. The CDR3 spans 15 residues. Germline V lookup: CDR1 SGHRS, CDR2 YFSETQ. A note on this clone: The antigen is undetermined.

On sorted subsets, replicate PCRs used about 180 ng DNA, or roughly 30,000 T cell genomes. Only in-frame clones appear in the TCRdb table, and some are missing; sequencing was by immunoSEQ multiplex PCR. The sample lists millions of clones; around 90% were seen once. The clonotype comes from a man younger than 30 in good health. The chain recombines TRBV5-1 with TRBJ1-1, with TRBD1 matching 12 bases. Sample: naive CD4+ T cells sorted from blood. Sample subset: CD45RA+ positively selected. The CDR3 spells CASIEGDRGLTEAFF. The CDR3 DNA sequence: TGCGCCAGTATCGAGGGGGACAGGGGGCTCACTGAAGCTTTCTTT.